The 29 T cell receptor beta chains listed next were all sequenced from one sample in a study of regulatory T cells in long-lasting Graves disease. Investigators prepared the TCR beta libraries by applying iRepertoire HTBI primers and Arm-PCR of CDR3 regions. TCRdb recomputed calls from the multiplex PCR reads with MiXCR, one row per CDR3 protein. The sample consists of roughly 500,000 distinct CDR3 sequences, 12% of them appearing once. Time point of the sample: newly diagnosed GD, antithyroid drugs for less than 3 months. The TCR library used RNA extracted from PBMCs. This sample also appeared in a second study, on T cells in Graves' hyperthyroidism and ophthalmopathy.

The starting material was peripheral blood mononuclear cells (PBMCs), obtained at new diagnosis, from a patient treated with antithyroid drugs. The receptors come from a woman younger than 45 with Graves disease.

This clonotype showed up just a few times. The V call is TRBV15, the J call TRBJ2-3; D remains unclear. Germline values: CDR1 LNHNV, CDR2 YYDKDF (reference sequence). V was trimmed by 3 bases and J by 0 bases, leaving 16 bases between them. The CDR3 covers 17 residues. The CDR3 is CATSRTIGVGSTDTQYF. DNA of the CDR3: TGTGCCACCAGCAGGACCATTGGGGTCGGTAGCACAGATACGCAGTATTTT.

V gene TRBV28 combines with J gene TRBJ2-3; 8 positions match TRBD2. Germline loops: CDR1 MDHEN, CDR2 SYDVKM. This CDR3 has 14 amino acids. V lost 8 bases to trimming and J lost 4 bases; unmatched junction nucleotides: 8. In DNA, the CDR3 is TGTGCCAGCCACTCTAACGGGAGGGCAGATACGCAGTATTTT. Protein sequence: CASHSNGRADTQYF.

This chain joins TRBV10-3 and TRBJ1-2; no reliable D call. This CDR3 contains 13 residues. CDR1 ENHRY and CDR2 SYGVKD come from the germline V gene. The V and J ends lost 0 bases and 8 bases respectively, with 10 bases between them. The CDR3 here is CAISESQPRGYTF. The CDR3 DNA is TGTGCCATCAGTGAGTCCCAGCCTCGGGGCTACACCTTC.

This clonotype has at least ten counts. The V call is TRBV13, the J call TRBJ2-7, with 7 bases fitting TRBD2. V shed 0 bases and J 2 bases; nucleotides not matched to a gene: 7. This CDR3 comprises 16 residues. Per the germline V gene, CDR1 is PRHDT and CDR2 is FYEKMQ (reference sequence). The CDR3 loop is CASSLGASGPTYEQYF. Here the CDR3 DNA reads TGTGCCAGCAGCTTAGGGGCTAGCGGACCGACCTACGAGCAGTACTTC.

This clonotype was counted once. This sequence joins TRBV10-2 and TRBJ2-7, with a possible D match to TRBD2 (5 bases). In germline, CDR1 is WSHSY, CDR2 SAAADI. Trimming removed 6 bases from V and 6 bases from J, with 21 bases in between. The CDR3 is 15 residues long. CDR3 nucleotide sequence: TGCGCCAGCAGAATCACTAGTTTACCCCCTTCCGAGCAGTACTTC. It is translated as CASRITSLPPSEQYF.

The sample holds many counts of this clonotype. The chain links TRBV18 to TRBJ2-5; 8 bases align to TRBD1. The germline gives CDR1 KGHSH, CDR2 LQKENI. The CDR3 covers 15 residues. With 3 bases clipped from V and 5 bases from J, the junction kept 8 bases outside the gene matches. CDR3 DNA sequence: TGTGCCAGCTCACCGAATCAGGGGGCAGTGGAGACCCAGTACTTC. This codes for CASSPNQGAVETQYF.

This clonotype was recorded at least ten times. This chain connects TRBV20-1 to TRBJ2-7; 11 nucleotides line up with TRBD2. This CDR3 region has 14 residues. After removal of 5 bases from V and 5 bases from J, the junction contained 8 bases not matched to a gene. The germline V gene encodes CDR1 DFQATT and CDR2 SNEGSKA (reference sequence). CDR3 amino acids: CSAQGLAGPDEQYF. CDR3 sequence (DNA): TGCAGTGCTCAAGGACTAGCGGGCCCGGACGAGCAGTACTTC.

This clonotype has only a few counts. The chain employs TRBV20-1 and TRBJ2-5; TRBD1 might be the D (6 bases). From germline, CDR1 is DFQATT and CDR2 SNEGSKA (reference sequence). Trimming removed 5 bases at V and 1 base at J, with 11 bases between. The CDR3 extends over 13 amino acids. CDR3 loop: CSASTGLQETQYF. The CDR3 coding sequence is TGCAGTGCTTCGACAGGCCTCCAAGAGACCCAGTACTTC.

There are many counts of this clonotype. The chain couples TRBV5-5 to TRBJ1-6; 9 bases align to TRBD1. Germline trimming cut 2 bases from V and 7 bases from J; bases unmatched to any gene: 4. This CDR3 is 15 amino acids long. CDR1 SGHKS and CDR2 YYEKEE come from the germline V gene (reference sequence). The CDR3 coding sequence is TGTGCCAGCAGCTTCGGACAGGGGCGGAATTCACCCCTCCACTTT. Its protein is CASSFGQGRNSPLHF.

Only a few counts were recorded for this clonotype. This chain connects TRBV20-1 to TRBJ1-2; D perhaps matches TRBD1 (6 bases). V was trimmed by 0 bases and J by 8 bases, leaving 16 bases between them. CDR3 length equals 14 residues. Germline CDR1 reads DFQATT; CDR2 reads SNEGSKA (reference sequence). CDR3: CSARDGGGREGYTF. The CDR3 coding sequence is TGCAGTGCTAGAGATGGGGGGGGCCGGGAGGGCTACACCTTC.

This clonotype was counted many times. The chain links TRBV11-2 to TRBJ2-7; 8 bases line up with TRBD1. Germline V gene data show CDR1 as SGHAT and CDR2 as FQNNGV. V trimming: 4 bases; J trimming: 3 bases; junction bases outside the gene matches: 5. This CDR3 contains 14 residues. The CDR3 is CASSSTTGVYEQYF. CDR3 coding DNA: TGTGCCAGCAGCTCCACGACAGGGGTCTACGAGCAGTACTTC.

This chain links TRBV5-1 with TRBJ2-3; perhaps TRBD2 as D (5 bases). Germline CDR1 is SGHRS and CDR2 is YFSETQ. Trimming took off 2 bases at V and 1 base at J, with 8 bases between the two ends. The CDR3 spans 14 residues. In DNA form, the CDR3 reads TGCGCCAGCAGCTTAATCGGGGGCACAGATACGCAGTATTTT. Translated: CASSLIGGTDTQYF.

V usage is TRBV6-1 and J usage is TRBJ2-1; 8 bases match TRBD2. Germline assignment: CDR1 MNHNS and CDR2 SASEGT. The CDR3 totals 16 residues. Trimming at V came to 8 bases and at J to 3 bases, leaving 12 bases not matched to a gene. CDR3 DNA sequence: TGTGCCAGCCAGATCGGTAGCGGGGCCCTCTACAATGAGCAGTTCTTC. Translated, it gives CASQIGSGALYNEQFF.

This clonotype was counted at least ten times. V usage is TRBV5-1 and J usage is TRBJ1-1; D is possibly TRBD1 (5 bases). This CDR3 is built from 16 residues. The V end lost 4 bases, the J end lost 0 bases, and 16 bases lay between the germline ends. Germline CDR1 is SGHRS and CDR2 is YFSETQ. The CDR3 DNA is TGCGCCAGCAGCCGATATACAGGCAGGTTGAACACTGAAGCTTTCTTT. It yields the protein CASSRYTGRLNTEAFF.

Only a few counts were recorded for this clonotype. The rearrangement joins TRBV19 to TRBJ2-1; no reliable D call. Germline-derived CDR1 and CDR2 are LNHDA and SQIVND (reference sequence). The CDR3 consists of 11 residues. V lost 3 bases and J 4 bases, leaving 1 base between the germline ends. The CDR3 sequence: CASSMYNEQFF. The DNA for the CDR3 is TGTGCCAGTAGTATGTACAATGAGCAGTTCTTC.

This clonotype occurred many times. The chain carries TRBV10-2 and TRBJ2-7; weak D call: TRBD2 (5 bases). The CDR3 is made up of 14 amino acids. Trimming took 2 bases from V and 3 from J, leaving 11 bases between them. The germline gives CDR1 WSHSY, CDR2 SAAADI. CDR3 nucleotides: TGCGCCAGCAGTGAGGAGGGCCCTATCTACGAGCAGTACTTC. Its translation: CASSEEGPIYEQYF.

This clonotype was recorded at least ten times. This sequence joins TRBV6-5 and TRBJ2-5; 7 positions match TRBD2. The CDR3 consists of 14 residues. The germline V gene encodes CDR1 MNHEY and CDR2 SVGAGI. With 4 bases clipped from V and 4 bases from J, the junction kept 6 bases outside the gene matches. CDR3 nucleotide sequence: TGTGCCAGCAGTTCGGCGGGAGTGACAGAGACCCAGTACTTC. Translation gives CASSSAGVTETQYF.

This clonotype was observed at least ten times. The CDR3 sequence: CAIRKATGRSYEQYF. As DNA, the CDR3 is TGTGCCATTAGGAAGGCGACGGGACGGTCCTACGAGCAGTACTTC. The genes are TRBV10-3 and TRBJ2-7, with D perhaps matching TRBD1 or TRBD2 (5 bases each). V lost 9 bases to trimming and J lost 1 base, with 19 bases between them. This CDR3 has 15 residues. CDR1 is ENHRY, CDR2 SYGVKD, per germline.

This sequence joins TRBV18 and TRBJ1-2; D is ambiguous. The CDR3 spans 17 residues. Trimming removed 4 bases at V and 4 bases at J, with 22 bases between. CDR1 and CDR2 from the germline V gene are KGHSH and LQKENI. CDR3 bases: TGTGCCAGCTCACGCGCGACTGTTCGTACCGGTCGCTATGGCTACACCTTC. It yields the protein CASSRATVRTGRYGYTF.

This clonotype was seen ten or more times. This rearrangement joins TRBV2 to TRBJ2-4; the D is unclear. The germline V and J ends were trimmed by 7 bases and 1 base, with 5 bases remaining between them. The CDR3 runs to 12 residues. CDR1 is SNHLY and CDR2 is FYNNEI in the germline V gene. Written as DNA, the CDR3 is TGTGCCAGCATGGGGGCCAAAAACATTCAGTACTTC. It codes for CASMGAKNIQYF.

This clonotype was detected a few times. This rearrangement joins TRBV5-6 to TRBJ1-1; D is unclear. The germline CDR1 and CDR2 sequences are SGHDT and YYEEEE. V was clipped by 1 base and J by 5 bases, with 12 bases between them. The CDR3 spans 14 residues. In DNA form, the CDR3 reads TGTGCCAGCAGCTTGTCCGTGGTGTGGACTGAAGCTTTCTTT. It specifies CASSLSVVWTEAFF. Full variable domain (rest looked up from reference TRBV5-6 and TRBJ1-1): DAGVTQSPTHLIKTRGQQVTLRCSPKSGHDTVSWYQQALGQGPQFIFQYYEEEERQRGNFPDRFSGHQFPNYSSELNVNALLLGDSALYLCASSLSVVWTEAFFGQGTRLTVV.

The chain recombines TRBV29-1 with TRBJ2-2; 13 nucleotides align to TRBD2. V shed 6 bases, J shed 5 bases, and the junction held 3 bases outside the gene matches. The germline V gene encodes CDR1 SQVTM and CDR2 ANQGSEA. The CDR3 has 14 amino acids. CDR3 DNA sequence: TGCAGCGTAGGACTAGCGGGAGATACCGGGGAGCTGTTTTTT. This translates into CSVGLAGDTGELFF.

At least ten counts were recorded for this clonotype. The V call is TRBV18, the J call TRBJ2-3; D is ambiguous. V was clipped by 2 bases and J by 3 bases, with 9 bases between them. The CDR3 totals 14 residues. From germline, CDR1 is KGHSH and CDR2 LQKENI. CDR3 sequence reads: CASSPFETTDTQYF. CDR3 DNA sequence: TGTGCCAGCTCACCATTTGAGACTACAGATACGCAGTATTTT. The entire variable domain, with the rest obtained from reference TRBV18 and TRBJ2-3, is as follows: NAGVMQNPRHLVRRRGQEARLRCSPMKGHSHVYWYRQLPEEGLKFMVYLQKENIIDESGMPKERFSAEFPKEGPSILRIQQVVRGDSAAYFCASSPFETTDTQYFGPGTRLTVL.

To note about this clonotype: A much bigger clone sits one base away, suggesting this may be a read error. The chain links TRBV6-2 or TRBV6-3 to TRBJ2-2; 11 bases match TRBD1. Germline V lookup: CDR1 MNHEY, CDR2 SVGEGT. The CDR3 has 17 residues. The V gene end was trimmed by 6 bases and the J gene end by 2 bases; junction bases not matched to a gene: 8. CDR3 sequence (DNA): TGTGCCAGCAGAAGGACAGGGGGCCCTGCAAACACCGGGGAGCTGTTTTTT. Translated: CASRRTGGPANTGELFF.

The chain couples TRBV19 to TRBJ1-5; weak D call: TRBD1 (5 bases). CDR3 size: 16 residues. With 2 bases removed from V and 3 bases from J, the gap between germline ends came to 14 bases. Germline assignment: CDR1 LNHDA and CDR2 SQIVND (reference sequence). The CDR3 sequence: CASSIRGGGFNQPQHF. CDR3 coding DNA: TGTGCCAGTAGTATACGTGGGGGAGGGTTCAATCAGCCCCAGCATTTT.

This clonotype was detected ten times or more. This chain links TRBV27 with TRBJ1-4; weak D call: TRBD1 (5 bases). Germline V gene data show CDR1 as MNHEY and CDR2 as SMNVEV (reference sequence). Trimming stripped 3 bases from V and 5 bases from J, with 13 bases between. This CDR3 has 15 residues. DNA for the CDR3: TGTGCCAGCAGTTTTCTAGGGGAGAACAATGAAAAACTGTTTTTT. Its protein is CASSFLGENNEKLFF.

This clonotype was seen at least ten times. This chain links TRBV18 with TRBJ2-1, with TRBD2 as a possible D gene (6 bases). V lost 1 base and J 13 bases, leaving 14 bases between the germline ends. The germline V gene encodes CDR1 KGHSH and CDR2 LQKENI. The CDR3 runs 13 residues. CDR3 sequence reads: CASSPLVAEKQFF. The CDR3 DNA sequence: TGTGCCAGCTCACCACTAGTAGCGGAAAAACAGTTCTTC.

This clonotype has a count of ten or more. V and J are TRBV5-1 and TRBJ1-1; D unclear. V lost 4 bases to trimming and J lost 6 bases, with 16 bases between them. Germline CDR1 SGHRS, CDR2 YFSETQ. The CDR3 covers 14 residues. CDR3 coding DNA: TGCGCCAGCAGCGCCATGGCCTACAGAGCTGAAGCTTTCTTT. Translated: CASSAMAYRAEAFF.

CDR3: CASSQGISYGNQPQHF. The DNA for the CDR3 is TGTGCCAGCAGCCAAGGCATATCTTACGGCAATCAGCCCCAGCATTTT. The chain uses TRBV4-2 and TRBJ1-5; no clear D. Trimming took 1 base from V and 2 from J, leaving 12 bases between them. This CDR3 is built from 16 residues. Germline assignment: CDR1 LGHNA and CDR2 YNFKEQ.